This TCR beta chain was identified during a study of naive and memory T cell subsets. Study-wide findings and caveats: In CD4 and CD8 cells, diversity dropped from naive through EMRA. A few larger clonotypes appeared in naive repertoires, especially CD8, possibly memory cells re-expressing CD45RA. A clonotype means one alpha or beta sequence, not an alpha/beta pair. TCR counts from RNA may reflect activation-linked expression changes.

Note on this clonotype: Its antigen is unidentified.

Both TRBC1 and TRBC2 were covered by a beta constant-region primer of two equimolar oligonucleotides. Nested alpha and beta constant-region primers with the SP2 primer drove four PCR rounds on ligated cDNA. MiXCR, run by TCRdb on the UMI-ligation and nested PCR reads, gives a single entry per CDR3 protein. The sample lists under 150,000 distinct CDR3 sequences, about 20% occurring once. From germline, CDR1 is LGHNA and CDR2 YSLEER. Germline trimming cut 1 base from V and 7 bases from J; bases unmatched to any gene: 4. CDR3 length equals 16 residues. The sequence was collected from a human donor in good health. The sequencing input was naive CD8+ T cells from blood. This rearrangement joins TRBV4-3 to TRBJ2-2, with 12 bases fitting TRBD1. CDR3 in amino acids: CASSQAGTGGLGELFF. The CDR3 DNA reads TGCGCCAGCAGCCAAGCCGGGACAGGGGGCCTCGGGGAGCTGTTTTTT.